One and the same sample provided the 32 T cell receptor beta chains below, sequenced in a study of identifying expanded T cells in peripheral blood. Method: immunoSEQ multiplex PCR; TCRdb's copy keeps in-frame clones and lacks some. The data show 100,000 to 150,000 clones, 75% to 90% seen once. The sequencing input was blood. The source is a person aged 18-70 years in good health.

J is TRBJ2-7 and V is TRBV5-1; D is uncertain. Trimming removed 0 bases from V and 3 bases from J, with 10 bases in between. The V gene's germline CDR1 is SGHRS and CDR2 YFSETQ. This CDR3 is 14 amino acids long. The CDR3, as DNA: TGCGCCAGCAGCTTGGGGTCCAGCGACTACGAGCAGTACTTC. It translates to CASSLGSSDYEQYF.

This clone has only one observation. The CDR3 nucleotides are TGTGCCACTGACCAGGGGGGACCCCCGGGGGGCACTGAAGCTTTCTTT. It translates to CATDQGGPPGGTEAFF. The chain links TRBV10-3 to TRBJ1-1, with 7 bases identical to TRBD1. The CDR3 extends over 16 amino acids. The V gene end was trimmed by 10 bases and the J gene end by 4 bases; junction bases not matched to a gene: 18. CDR1 is ENHRY, CDR2 SYGVKD, per germline.

V and J are TRBV2 and TRBJ1-5; 7 bases agree with TRBD1. The germline CDR1 and CDR2 sequences are SNHLY and FYNNEI. The CDR3 is 14 residues long. V dropped 0 bases and J dropped 4; count of bases not matched to a gene: 0. The CDR3 DNA sequence: TGTGCCAGCAGTGAAGCACAGGGGAATCAGCCCCAGCATTTT. It specifies CASSEAQGNQPQHF.

CDR3 amino acids: CASSYDAATPGGYTF. The CDR3 DNA sequence: TGTGCCAGCAGTTACGACGCGGCGACCCCGGGTGGCTACACCTTC. The V and J genes are TRBV6-5 and TRBJ1-2; D is undetermined. Trimming removed 2 bases from V and 7 bases from J, with 17 bases in between. Germline V gene data show CDR1 as MNHEY and CDR2 as SVGAGI. CDR3 size: 15 residues.

This clone was recorded a few times. The chain combines TRBV25-1 with TRBJ1-1; 7 bases map to TRBD1. From germline, CDR1 is MGHDK and CDR2 SYGVNS. The CDR3 length is 14 residues. The V and J ends lost 8 bases and 4 bases, in that order; junction bases with no gene match: 10. CDR3 DNA: TGTGCCAGCCGCCCGTCGACAGGGATCACTGAAGCTTTCTTT. The encoded protein is CASRPSTGITEAFF. Drawing the rest from reference TRBV25-1 and TRBJ1-1, the complete variable domain is EADIYQTPRYLVIGTGKKITLECSQTMGHDKMYWYQQDPGMELHLIHYSYGVNSTEKGDLSSESTVSRIRTEHFPLTLESARPSHTSQYLCASRPSTGITEAFFGQGTRLTVV.

This chain links TRBV2 with TRBJ2-5; D is perhaps TRBD1 or TRBD2 (5 bases each). Germline lookup yields CDR1 SNHLY and CDR2 FYNNEI. V shed 8 bases and J shed 5 bases, with 15 bases lying between them. The CDR3 spans 13 residues. This CDR3 is CASVQERGETQYF. The CDR3 nucleotides read TGTGCCAGCGTACAGGAGCGAGGGGAGACCCAGTACTTC. Full variable domain (missing parts from reference TRBV2 and TRBJ2-5): EPEVTQTPSHQVTQMGQEVILRCVPISNHLYFYWYRQILGQKVEFLVSFYNNEISEKSEIFDDQFSVERPDGSNFTLKIRSTKLEDSAMYFCASVQERGETQYFGPGTRLLVL.

The chain recombines TRBV5-6 with TRBJ2-3; D is unresolved. The V gene lost 2 bases and the J gene lost 2 bases, with 6 bases spanning the gap. Per the germline V gene, CDR1 is SGHDT and CDR2 is YYEEEE. This CDR3 spans 13 amino acids. CDR3 sequence: CASSFAATDTQYF. As DNA, the CDR3 is TGTGCCAGCAGCTTTGCAGCCACAGATACGCAGTATTTT.

This clone was counted a few times. The chain uses TRBV4-1 and TRBJ2-3, with 9 bases matching TRBD2. Per germline, CDR1 MGHRA and CDR2 YSYEKL. V dropped 1 base and J dropped 6; count of bases not matched to a gene: 11. The CDR3 is made up of 17 amino acids. This CDR3 is CASSQVELSGGWDTQYF. CDR3 sequence (DNA): TGCGCCAGCAGCCAAGTCGAGCTTAGCGGGGGCTGGGATACGCAGTATTTT.

The chain is built from TRBV29-1 and TRBJ2-7; 7 bases match TRBD1. CDR1 and CDR2 from the germline V gene are SQVTM and ANQGSEA. V shed 4 bases and J 0 bases; nucleotides not matched to a gene: 9. This CDR3 spans 15 amino acids. The CDR3 is CSVGHTTGSSYEQYF. The CDR3 nucleotides read TGCAGCGTTGGACATACGACAGGGTCCTCCTACGAGCAGTACTTC.

To note about this clone: A junction boundary mismatches the germline segment, possibly from a read error. J is TRBJ2-2 and V is TRBV27; TRBD1 matches at 10 bases. Germline CDR1 MNHEY, CDR2 SMNVEV (reference sequence). This CDR3 is built from 15 residues. This CDR3 is CASSQGQGNAGELFF. The CDR3 nucleotides are TGTGCCAGCAGCCAGGGACAGGGGAACGCCGGGGAGCTGTTTTTT.

J is TRBJ2-5 and V is TRBV7-2; D gene uncertain. This CDR3 spans 16 amino acids. Germline CDR1 SGHTA, CDR2 FQGNSA. The ends were cut back, 1 base at V and 1 base at J, with 13 bases in the middle. In DNA, the CDR3 is TGTGCCAGCAGCTTAGTCTATAGGCAGTCCCAAGAGACCCAGTACTTC. Translation: CASSLVYRQSQETQYF.

V and J are TRBV11-2 and TRBJ2-5; D possibly corresponds to TRBD2 (6 bases). This CDR3 is built from 15 residues. Trimming removed 3 bases from V and 4 bases from J, with 15 bases in between. Germline CDR1 and CDR2: SGHAT and FQNNGV. In nucleotides, the CDR3 is TGTGCCAGCAGCTTGGGAGGCGCGGGGAGAGAGACCCAGTACTTC. Amino acid sequence: CASSLGGAGRETQYF.

The chain employs TRBV4-3 and TRBJ2-6; D unresolved. The V end lost 1 base, the J end lost 0 bases, and 10 bases lay between the germline ends. CDR1 is LGHNA, CDR2 YSLEER, per germline. There are 17 residues in the CDR3. CDR3: CASSQVWRGSGANVLTF. Written as DNA, the CDR3 is TGCGCCAGCAGCCAAGTGTGGAGAGGCTCTGGGGCCAACGTCCTGACTTTC.

The chain has TRBV7-9 and TRBJ1-3; a weak D match, TRBD1 (5 bases). Germline-derived CDR1 and CDR2 are SEHNR and FQNEAQ (reference sequence). Trimming pared 2 bases from V and 0 bases from J, leaving 11 bases between. The CDR3 is 16 amino acids. This chain's CDR3 is CASSLSGTASGNTIYF. In DNA, the CDR3 is TGTGCCAGCAGCTTATCGGGGACGGCCTCTGGAAACACCATATATTTT.

The rearrangement uses TRBV27 and TRBJ2-7; D is undetermined. The CDR3 runs to 14 residues. V was pared by 2 bases and J by 6 bases, with 14 bases between. Germline CDR1 MNHEY, CDR2 SMNVEV (reference sequence). CDR3 sequence (DNA): TGTGCCAGCAGTTTAAGCAGCCTTTACGTCGAGCAGTACTTC. Residues: CASSLSSLYVEQYF.

The chain combines TRBV9 with TRBJ1-2, with 7 bases that match TRBD1. Unmatched junction bases numbered 8, after V lost 3 bases and J lost 6 bases. In germline, CDR1 is SGDLS, CDR2 YYNGEE. The CDR3 has 14 residues. This CDR3 is CASSGQGVLDGYTF. Here the CDR3 DNA reads TGTGCCAGCAGCGGCCAGGGGGTGTTGGATGGCTACACCTTC.

This clone appeared a single time. V gene TRBV25-1 combines with J gene TRBJ1-1, with TRBD1 as a possible D gene (6 bases). Deletions cut 7 bases from V and 1 base from J, with 10 bases between. The CDR3 covers 13 residues. The germline V gene encodes CDR1 MGHDK and CDR2 SYGVNS. In DNA form, the CDR3 reads TGTGCCAGCACGTTACAGGGGAACACTGAAGCTTTCTTT. It encodes CASTLQGNTEAFF. Full variable domain (remainder filled in from reference TRBV25-1 and TRBJ1-1): EADIYQTPRYLVIGTGKKITLECSQTMGHDKMYWYQQDPGMELHLIHYSYGVNSTEKGDLSSESTVSRIRTEHFPLTLESARPSHTSQYLCASTLQGNTEAFFGQGTRLTVV.

The chain links TRBV5-5 to TRBJ1-2, with a weak D call TRBD1 (6 bases). Trimming left V 4 bases short and J 8 bases short, with 24 bases between. The CDR3 is 16 amino acids. The germline gives CDR1 SGHKS, CDR2 YYEKEE (reference sequence). DNA of the CDR3: TGTGCCAGCAGCGGTGGGACAACCGGAAGAGTTGGAGGCTACACCTTC. Translating it yields CASSGGTTGRVGGYTF.

The chain has TRBV4-3 and TRBJ2-7, with 7 bases identical to TRBD1. CDR3 length: 16 residues. The germline V gene has CDR1 LGHNA and CDR2 YSLEER. J gave up 0 bases and V 1 base, and 6 bases lay outside the gene matches. In nucleotides, the CDR3 is TGCGCCAGCAGCCAAGTACAGGGGATTCCCTCCTACGAGCAGTACTTC. It codes for CASSQVQGIPSYEQYF.

V usage is TRBV5-1 and J usage is TRBJ2-7; TRBD1 matches 8 bases. The trim removed 4 bases at V and 6 bases at J, leaving 12 bases unmatched. The CDR3 covers 15 residues. Germline-derived CDR1 and CDR2 are SGHRS and YFSETQ. The CDR3 bases are TGCGCCAGCAGCAGGCCGGACAGGGAGGCCTCCGAGCAGTACTTC. This translates into CASSRPDREASEQYF.

The CDR3 sequence is CASSSGGEGPSGANVLTF. DNA of the CDR3: TGTGCCAGCAGCTCCGGGGGTGAAGGACCCTCTGGGGCCAACGTCCTGACTTTC. This chain connects TRBV13 to TRBJ2-6, with D tentatively TRBD2 (6 bases). V was trimmed by 4 bases and J by 0 bases, leaving 16 bases between them. This CDR3 is built from 18 residues. CDR1 and CDR2 (germline): PRHDT, FYEKMQ (reference sequence). The full variable domain, rest sourced from reference TRBV13 and TRBJ2-6, is AAGVIQSPRHLIKEKRETATLKCYPIPRHDTVYWYQQGPGQDPQFLISFYEKMQSDKGSIPDRFSAQQFSDYHSELNMSSLELGDSALYFCASSSGGEGPSGANVLTFGAGSRLTVL.

The chain combines TRBV13 with TRBJ2-3, with 8 nucleotides matching TRBD1. This CDR3 contains 19 residues. Germline V lookup: CDR1 PRHDT, CDR2 FYEKMQ (reference sequence). V lost 4 bases and J lost 3; bases outside the gene matches: 18. The CDR3 protein is CASSSPIESRQGSTDTQYF. The CDR3 DNA is TGTGCCAGCAGCTCTCCAATCGAGTCCAGACAGGGGAGTACAGATACGCAGTATTTT. Based on the CDR3 plus reference TRBV13 and TRBJ2-3, the full variable domain is AAGVIQSPRHLIKEKRETATLKCYPIPRHDTVYWYQQGPGQDPQFLISFYEKMQSDKGSIPDRFSAQQFSDYHSELNMSSLELGDSALYFCASSSPIESRQGSTDTQYFGPGTRLTVL.

V is TRBV7-2 and J is TRBJ1-6; D is undetermined. The CDR3 has 15 residues. Trimming took off 4 bases at V and 7 bases at J, with 14 bases between the two ends. Germline V lookup: CDR1 SGHTA, CDR2 FQGNSA. The CDR3 nucleotides read TGTGCCAGCAGCTCAAGACCGTGGCAAAATTCACCCCTCCACTTT. This sequence encodes CASSSRPWQNSPLHF. Full variable domain (remainder filled in from reference TRBV7-2 and TRBJ1-6): GAGVSQSPSNKVTEKGKDVELRCDPISGHTALYWYRQSLGQGLEFLIYFQGNSAPDKSGLPSDRFSAERTGGSVSTLTIQRTQQEDSAVYLCASSSRPWQNSPLHFGNGTRLTVT.

V usage is TRBV4-1 and J usage is TRBJ1-2, with TRBD1 as a possible D gene (5 bases). V dropped 2 bases and J dropped 0 bases, with 13 bases sitting between them. This CDR3 comprises 16 residues. Germline-derived CDR1 and CDR2 are MGHRA and YSYEKL. The CDR3 spells CASSQHLVRANYGYTF. The DNA for the CDR3 is TGCGCCAGCAGCCAACACCTTGTCAGGGCTAACTATGGCTACACCTTC.

The chain couples TRBV5-1 to TRBJ1-1; tentatively, D is TRBD1 (5 bases). The CDR3 is 13 amino acids. The V end lost 4 bases, the J end lost 7 bases, and 14 bases lay between the germline ends. CDR1 is SGHRS and CDR2 is YFSETQ in the germline V gene. CDR3 sequence (DNA): TGCGCCAGCAGCCAAAGACAGTCGGGTGAAGCTTTCTTT. It codes for CASSQRQSGEAFF.

The chain combines TRBV5-1 with TRBJ1-1; no clear D gene. Germline CDR1 reads SGHRS; CDR2 reads YFSETQ. Between the trimmed V and J ends, which lost 0 bases and 0 bases, there was a span of 9 bases. The CDR3 contains 15 residues. CDR3 sequence reads: CASSLVGSLNTEAFF. The CDR3 nucleotides read TGCGCCAGCAGCTTGGTCGGCAGCCTGAACACTGAAGCTTTCTTT. Together with reference TRBV5-1 and TRBJ1-1, the CDR3 gives the full variable domain: KAGVTQTPRYLIKTRGQQVTLSCSPISGHRSVSWYQQTPGQGLQFLFEYFSETQRNKGNFPGRFSGRQFSNSRSEMNVSTLELGDSALYLCASSLVGSLNTEAFFGQGTRLTVV.

The chain links TRBV19 to TRBJ1-2; the D is unclear. The germline gives CDR1 LNHDA, CDR2 SQIVND (reference sequence). The CDR3 is made up of 15 amino acids. V gave up 4 bases and J gave up 4 bases, with 16 bases separating them. The CDR3 loop reads CASSNRRSLSYGYTF. DNA for the CDR3: TGTGCCAGTAGTAATCGGCGCTCCCTTTCCTATGGCTACACCTTC.

The chain employs TRBV12-5 and TRBJ2-2, with D possibly matching TRBD1 (7 bases). The CDR3 runs 14 residues. Germline V gene sequence: CDR1 LGHNT, CDR2 FRNRAP. V lost 7 bases to trimming and J lost 6 bases, with 15 bases between them. The DNA for the CDR3 is TGTGCTAGTGCCTCAGGGGGGCTTCCCGGGGAGCTGTTTTTT. It codes for CASASGGLPGELFF.

The J gene is TRBJ2-3, the V gene TRBV6-1; D gene uncertain. V was shortened by 10 bases and J by 10 bases, with 15 bases between the two germline ends. CDR3 length: 11 residues. Germline lookup yields CDR1 MNHNS and CDR2 SASEGT. CDR3: CATPQVASQYF. The CDR3 DNA follows: TGTGCCACGCCGCAGGTGGCCTCGCAGTATTTT.

The chain combines TRBV5-6 with TRBJ1-1, with D unclear. The germline V and J ends were trimmed by 5 bases and 2 bases, with 13 bases remaining between them. This CDR3 has 14 residues. Germline V gene lookup returns CDR1 SGHDT and CDR2 YYEEEE. DNA of the CDR3: TGTGCCAGCAGACTCGACCGTCGTAACACTGAAGCTTTCTTT. Its translation: CASRLDRRNTEAFF.

The V gene is TRBV7-2, the J gene TRBJ2-1; 10 nucleotides line up with TRBD2. After removal of 6 bases from V and 7 bases from J, the junction contained 9 bases not matched to a gene. The CDR3 sequence is 15 residues long. CDR1 and CDR2 (germline): SGHTA, FQGNSA. CDR3 residues: CASRQPSGGENEQFF. CDR3 bases: TGTGCCAGCAGACAACCTAGCGGGGGCGAAAATGAGCAGTTCTTC.

The chain carries TRBV4-3 and TRBJ1-2; 7 bases are shared with TRBD1. The germline V gene has CDR1 LGHNA and CDR2 YSLEER. With V trimmed by 5 bases and J by 4 bases, 7 bases remained unmatched. This CDR3 spans 14 amino acids. DNA of the CDR3: TGCGCCAGCAGCTGGAGGGGGCAGGGCTATGGCTACACCTTC. This gives the protein CASSWRGQGYGYTF.